This note documents a single TCR beta chain sequence. Germline loops: CDR1 LGHNT, CDR2 FRNRAP. V lost 5 bases, J lost 8 bases, and 16 bases lay in between. The CDR3 loop spans 14 amino acids. These data originate in a study of blood T cell repertoires in COVID-19. About the study: Specimens from acute and convalescent COVID-19 originated in the United States, Italy and Spain. PBMCs, B-cell-depleted T cells, or T cells provided the cDNA or gDNA that made up the material.

Profiled with immunoSEQ multiplex PCR; TCRdb holds only in-frame clones, not every one. The table shows some 250,000 clones, with approximately 86% occurring only once. The TCR was taken from a young woman with acute or convalescent COVID-19. Sequenced input: peripheral blood. The chain uses TRBV12-5 and TRBJ2-1; D call uncertain. The CDR3 protein is CASGKAGRRHEQFF. The CDR3 nucleotides are TGTGCTAGTGGTAAAGCAGGTCGCAGGCATGAGCAGTTCTTC. The whole variable domain, filled in from reference TRBV12-5 and TRBJ2-1, reads DARVTQTPRHKVTEMGQEVTMRCQPILGHNTVFWYRQTMMQGLELLAYFRNRAPLDDSGMPKDRFSAEMPDATLATLKIQPSEPRDSAVYFCASGKAGRRHEQFFGPGTRLTVL.